One sample yielded the 21 T cell receptor beta chains listed below, sequenced in a study of beta chain features in type 1 diabetes. No antigen has been assigned to these receptors. Study-wide results and caveats: There was a moderate but significant shortening of TCRB CDR3s in all four CD4+ subsets of Type 1 diabetes patients.

As every portion of the isolated RNA was reverse transcribed, the sequencing read expressed TCRB transcripts. Data came from immunoSEQ multiplex PCR; TCRdb stores just in-frame clones and leaves some out. The table lists hundreds of thousands of clones, about an eighth of them singletons. Sequenced sample: naive CD4+ T cells from blood. Receptors originate from a man aged 18-30 years with type 1 diabetes.

As for this clone: The sample carries other DNA sequences with the same CDR3. This chain joins TRBV5-1 and TRBJ2-1; D uncertain. Trimming stripped 4 bases from V and 1 base from J, with 6 bases between. The CDR3 is 13 amino acids. Germline values: CDR1 SGHRS, CDR2 YFSETQ. The CDR3 protein is CASSADSYNEQFF. CDR3 DNA sequence: TGCGCCAGCAGCGCGGATTCCTACAATGAGCAGTTCTTC.

This chain uses TRBV10-2 with TRBJ2-5; 8 bases align to TRBD1. J lost 2 bases, V lost 3 bases, and 8 bases had no gene match. Germline V lookup: CDR1 WSHSY, CDR2 SAAADI. This CDR3 is built from 16 residues. The CDR3 DNA follows: TGCGCCAGCAGTGATTCTCTACAGGGGGTTCAAGAGACCCAGTACTTC. This gives the protein CASSDSLQGVQETQYF.

The chain joins TRBV7-2 to TRBJ2-2; D could derive from TRBD1 or TRBD2 (5 bases each). V was shortened by 5 bases and J by 6 bases, with 10 bases between the two germline ends. This CDR3 is 13 amino acids long. The V gene's germline CDR1 is SGHTA and CDR2 FQGNSA. The CDR3 nucleotides are TGTGCCAGCAGCCAGCCGGGGCCCGGGGAGCTGTTTTTT. It is translated as CASSQPGPGELFF.

This clone turned up a few times. V and J are TRBV5-1 and TRBJ2-3, with D perhaps being TRBD1 or TRBD2 (5 bases each). Trimming removed 4 bases from V and 0 bases from J, with 9 bases in between. CDR3 length: 14 residues. CDR1 and CDR2 (germline): SGHRS, YFSETQ. Written as DNA, the CDR3 is TGCGCCAGCAGCCCGGGACGGAGCACAGATACGCAGTATTTT. It specifies CASSPGRSTDTQYF. Together with reference TRBV5-1 and TRBJ2-3, the CDR3 gives the full variable domain: KAGVTQTPRYLIKTRGQQVTLSCSPISGHRSVSWYQQTPGQGLQFLFEYFSETQRNKGNFPGRFSGRQFSNSRSEMNVSTLELGDSALYLCASSPGRSTDTQYFGPGTRLTVL.

This clone has just a few counts. V usage is TRBV9 and J usage is TRBJ1-1, with D perhaps matching TRBD1 (5 bases). This CDR3 is built from 16 residues. From germline, CDR1 is SGDLS and CDR2 YYNGEE. Trimming removed 0 bases at V and 2 bases at J, with 14 bases between. CDR3 protein: CASSVVSQGPNTEAFF. CDR3 DNA sequence: TGTGCCAGCAGCGTAGTCTCCCAGGGACCCAACACTGAAGCTTTCTTT. The entire variable domain, with the rest obtained from reference TRBV9 and TRBJ1-1, is as follows: DSGVTQTPKHLITATGQRVTLRCSPRSGDLSVYWYQQSLDQGLQFLIQYYNGEERAKGNILERFSAQQFPDLHSELNLSSLELGDSALYFCASSVVSQGPNTEAFFGQGTRLTVV.

This clone was observed a handful of times. The chain carries TRBV7-9 and TRBJ2-1; unclear D gene. The length of the CDR3 is 12 residues. Looked up from germline, CDR1 is SEHNR and CDR2 is FQNEAQ (reference sequence). V was clipped by 1 base and J by 7 bases, with 5 bases between them. CDR3 protein: CASSLDQNEQFF. CDR3 coding DNA: TGTGCCAGCAGCTTAGATCAGAATGAGCAGTTCTTC.

The chain recombines TRBV6-5 with TRBJ2-5; no clear D gene. Per the germline V gene, CDR1 is MNHEY and CDR2 is SVGAGI. The CDR3 sequence is 11 residues long. V lost 7 bases and J lost 5, with 8 bases in between. The CDR3 loop is CASTLSETQYF. The DNA for the CDR3 is TGTGCCAGCACTCTCTCCGAGACCCAGTACTTC.

The J gene is TRBJ1-2, the V gene TRBV19; D not resolved. The length of the CDR3 is 13 residues. Between the trimmed V and J ends, which lost 7 bases and 0 bases, there was a span of 9 bases. The V gene's germline CDR1 is LNHDA and CDR2 SQIVND (reference sequence). The CDR3 DNA is TGTGCCAGTAATCCGGTCGCTAACTATGGCTACACCTTC. Amino acid sequence: CASNPVANYGYTF.

This clone occurred a few times. The V call is TRBV6-5, the J call TRBJ2-3; tentatively, D is TRBD1 (5 bases). V shed 2 bases and J shed 3 bases, with 9 bases lying between them. Germline V CDR1 and CDR2: MNHEY, SVGAGI. The CDR3 length is 14 residues. This CDR3 is CASSYTRVTDTQYF. The DNA for the CDR3 is TGTGCCAGCAGTTACACCAGGGTTACAGATACGCAGTATTTT.

This clone has a handful of counts. The chain combines TRBV5-1 with TRBJ1-1; 8 bases align to TRBD1. Trimming removed 4 bases from V and 1 base from J; junction bases left unmatched: 3. Germline CDR1 SGHRS, CDR2 YFSETQ. CDR3 length: 14 amino acids. The CDR3 spells CASSLTGANTEAFF. CDR3 in DNA: TGCGCCAGCAGCCTGACAGGGGCGAACACTGAAGCTTTCTTT.

As to this clone: The sample carries other DNA sequences with the same CDR3. The rearrangement links TRBV9 to TRBJ1-2; no reliable D call. The CDR3 spans 12 residues. V was clipped by 0 bases and J by 4 bases, with 4 bases between them. Germline V gives CDR1 SGDLS, CDR2 YYNGEE. The CDR3 DNA reads as TGTGCCAGCAGCGTAGGGGGCTATGGCTACACCTTC. It is translated as CASSVGGYGYTF. The variable domain in full, with the rest retrieved from reference TRBV9 and TRBJ1-2, is DSGVTQTPKHLITATGQRVTLRCSPRSGDLSVYWYQQSLDQGLQFLIQYYNGEERAKGNILERFSAQQFPDLHSELNLSSLELGDSALYFCASSVGGYGYTFGSGTRLTVV.

The CDR3 nucleotides read TGTGCCAGCAGTGAAGTAGTGAACACTGAAGCTTTCTTT. It translates to CASSEVVNTEAFF. The chain employs TRBV6-1 and TRBJ1-1, with unresolved D. Germline CDR1 is MNHNS and CDR2 is SASEGT. With 1 base removed from V and 0 bases from J, the gap between germline ends came to 3 bases. This CDR3 spans 13 amino acids.

V is TRBV9 and J is TRBJ2-3, with a weak D call TRBD1 (6 bases). Germline V gene data show CDR1 as SGDLS and CDR2 as YYNGEE. V gave up 0 bases and J gave up 6 bases, with 17 bases separating them. The CDR3 runs to 16 residues. CDR3 sequence: CASSVAAGAHADTQYF. Here the CDR3 DNA reads TGTGCCAGCAGCGTAGCGGCAGGGGCACATGCTGATACGCAGTATTTT.

CDR3 region: CASSPTGTGNNNEQFF. The CDR3 DNA reads TGTGCCAGCTCTCCAACCGGGACAGGGAACAACAATGAGCAGTTCTTC. J is TRBJ2-1 and V is TRBV18; 9 nucleotides match TRBD1. V shed 6 bases and J 5 bases; nucleotides not matched to a gene: 11. Germline V CDR1 and CDR2: KGHSH, LQKENI. This CDR3 has 16 amino acids.

This CDR3 reads CASSTDRGQPYNEQFF. The CDR3 DNA follows: TGTGCCAGTAGTACGGACAGGGGGCAACCCTACAATGAGCAGTTCTTC. The chain employs TRBV19 and TRBJ2-1; TRBD1 agrees at 11 bases. The germline CDR1 and CDR2 sequences are LNHDA and SQIVND (reference sequence). The CDR3 spans 16 residues. Trimming took 4 bases from V and 2 from J; bases not matched to a gene: 4.

This clone was detected a few times. V usage is TRBV5-1 and J usage is TRBJ2-7; no definite D call. The V gene's germline CDR1 is SGHRS and CDR2 YFSETQ. The CDR3 is 13 residues long. Trimming took 8 bases from V and 1 from J, leaving 13 bases between them. The CDR3: CASLQLGSYEQYF. In DNA, the CDR3 is TGCGCCAGTCTTCAGCTCGGTTCCTACGAGCAGTACTTC.

Here the CDR3 DNA reads TGTGCCAGCAGTTACACAGGGCAGGGGGACACTGAAGCTTTCTTT. Amino acids: CASSYTGQGDTEAFF. V gene TRBV6-5 combines with J gene TRBJ1-1, with TRBD1 matching 7 bases. This CDR3 has 15 residues. V dropped 2 bases and J dropped 3; count of bases not matched to a gene: 6. CDR1 and CDR2 from the germline V gene are MNHEY and SVGAGI.

The rearrangement uses TRBV28 and TRBJ1-6; a possible D gene is TRBD1 (6 bases). CDR1 is MDHEN and CDR2 is SYDVKM in the germline V gene. V was trimmed by 9 bases and J by 2 bases, leaving 23 bases between them. The CDR3 totals 18 residues. CDR3 in DNA: TGTGCCAGACGCACCCTTCCCTCCCAGGGGCCCTATAATTCACCCCTCCACTTT. It yields the protein CARRTLPSQGPYNSPLHF.

This sequence joins TRBV18 and TRBJ1-2; tentative D call: TRBD1 (5 bases). CDR1 is KGHSH and CDR2 is LQKENI in the germline V gene. The CDR3 extends over 14 amino acids. Trimming took 3 bases from V and 5 from J, leaving 13 bases between them. CDR3 sequence reads: CASSPGGGGYGYTF. The CDR3 bases are TGTGCCAGCTCACCGGGAGGCGGGGGATATGGCTACACCTTC.

This clone turned up a few times. The chain combines TRBV19 with TRBJ2-1; possibly TRBD1 or TRBD2 for D (5 bases each). Trimming shortened V by 10 bases and J by 7 bases, and 17 bases separated the two germline ends. This CDR3 comprises 13 residues. The germline CDR1 and CDR2 sequences are LNHDA and SQIVND (reference sequence). Here the CDR3 reads CATREPGKNEQFF. As DNA, the CDR3 is TGTGCCACCAGGGAGCCGGGAAAGAATGAGCAGTTCTTC.

The rearrangement joins TRBV6-1 to TRBJ2-1; 9 nucleotides match TRBD2. Per the germline V gene, CDR1 is MNHNS and CDR2 is SASEGT. The CDR3 is made up of 15 amino acids. The V gene end was trimmed by 2 bases and the J gene end by 6 bases; junction bases not matched to a gene: 5. The CDR3 loop reads CASSEPAGGPNEQFF. The CDR3 coding sequence is TGTGCCAGCAGTGAACCCGCGGGGGGGCCCAATGAGCAGTTCTTC.